These T cell receptor beta chains were read from a single sample in a study of PD-1 blockade in classical Hodgkin lymphoma. Libraries were prepared by immunoSEQ multiplex PCR; TCRdb keeps only in-frame clonotypes and omits some of them. The sample includes several thousand clones, approximately 66% of them seen just once. Sequenced here: peripheral blood mononuclear cells (PBMCs), sampled before the second cycle of nivolumab. These receptor sequences come from a human donor with classical Hodgkin lymphoma. CDR3s include the opening cysteine and the closing phenylalanine or tryptophan. The D gene is left open where the match is weak. A clone size is listed for some rows: how often the clone was seen (once, few, many), or a class if it is expanded.

j_gene,abundance,v_gene,d_gene,CDR3nt,CDR3aa
TRBJ1-2,NA,TRBV6-1,NA,TGTGCCAGCAGTGTCGACAACAGCTATGGCTACACCTTC,CASSVDNSYGYTF
TRBJ2-2,once,TRBV6-1,NA,TGTGCCAGCACTTTGGACCAAGGCACCGGGGAGCTGTTTTTT,CASTLDQGTGELFF
TRBJ2-5,NA,TRBV7-3,TRBD2,TGTGCCAGCAGCTCCGGACTAGCAGAGACCCAGTACTTC,CASSSGLAETQYF
TRBJ2-2,NA,TRBV2,NA,TGTGCCAGCAGTGATACCCGACAGAACACCGGGGAGCTGTTTTTT,CASSDTRQNTGELFF
TRBJ1-1,few,TRBV7-2,NA,TGTGCCAGCAGCTTCTTGTCCAGTGGTGAAGCTTTCTTT,CASSFLSSGEAFF
TRBJ1-1,NA,TRBV6-6,NA,TGTGCCAGCAGTTACCAACCCAGGGTCCACACTGAAGCTTTCTTT,CASSYQPRVHTEAFF
TRBJ2-7,NA,TRBV6-1,NA,TGTGCCAGCGGGCGGGGCTACGAGCAGTACTTC,CASGRGYEQYF
TRBJ2-7,NA,TRBV7-8,NA,TGTGCCAGCAGCTTAGCGACGGGTAACCCGCGCTACGAGCAGTACTTC,CASSLATGNPRYEQYF
TRBJ1-6,few,TRBV5-4,NA,TGTGCCAGCAGTCGGACTGCCCTAATATCACCCCTCCACTTT,CASSRTALISPLHF
TRBJ1-2,NA,TRBV28,TRBD1,TGTGCCAGCAGTTTCTTGGACAGGGGGAATGGCTACACCTTC,CASSFLDRGNGYTF
TRBJ2-7,few,TRBV7-9,NA,TGTGCCAGCACCAGTGCGGGGTATAATAAAGAGCAGTACTTC,CASTSAGYNKEQYF
TRBJ1-3,NA,TRBV19,NA,TGTGCCAGTAAAGTAGACGCACAGCCTTTCTCTGGAAACACCATATATTTT,CASKVDAQPFSGNTIYF
TRBJ1-2,medium-sized,TRBV9,TRBD1,TGTGCCAGCAGCCGGACAGGGGGCAACTATGGCTACACCTTC,CASSRTGGNYGYTF
TRBJ2-1,NA,TRBV2,TRBD2,TGTGCCAGCAGACCGACTAGCGGGATTAACAATGAGCAGTTCTTC,CASRPTSGINNEQFF
TRBJ2-1,once,TRBV30,NA,TGTGCCTGGAATTTGTACAATGAGCAGTTCTTC,CAWNLYNEQFF
TRBJ1-5,few,TRBV2,NA,TGTGCCAGCAGGTACGGGAGCAATCAGCCCCAGCATTTT,CASRYGSNQPQHF
TRBJ2-1,NA,TRBV6-4,NA,TGTGCCAGCACCCCATCTAACCGGGACTTAGCATATGAGCAGTTCTTC,CASTPSNRDLAYEQFF
TRBJ1-1,NA,TRBV6-1,NA,TGTGCCAGCAGTGATTCGGGCGGGGGCACTGAAGCTTTCTTT,CASSDSGGGTEAFF
TRBJ2-1,once,TRBV9,TRBD2,TGTGCCAGCAGCCCCACGGGCGGGAGGGCCAATGAGCAGTTCTTC,CASSPTGGRANEQFF
TRBJ1-5,NA,TRBV7-2,NA,TGTGCCAGCAGCTATGACAGGTCTAGTGGCTGGCCCCAGCATTTT,CASSYDRSSGWPQHF
TRBJ2-5,NA,TRBV7-8,NA,TGTGCCAGCAGCTTAAACCCCAGGACCGACGGAGCCCAGTACTTC,CASSLNPRTDGAQYF
TRBJ2-5,NA,TRBV5-1,TRBD2,TGCGCCAGCAGCTTGGCCGCTAGCGGGAATATACAGACCCAGTACTTC,CASSLAASGNIQTQYF
TRBJ2-2,NA,TRBV7-2,NA,TGTGCCAGCAGCCTTAAAAGCACCGGGGAGCTGTTTTTT,CASSLKSTGELFF
TRBJ2-7,NA,TRBV27,NA,TGTGCCAGCGGCCTTGCAGGGTGGGACGAGCAGTACTTC,CASGLAGWDEQYF
TRBJ2-7,NA,TRBV28,TRBD1,TGTGCCAGCAGATGGACAGGGGCGTACGAGCAGTACTTC,CASRWTGAYEQYF
TRBJ2-7,NA,TRBV11-2,NA,TGTGCCAGCAGTCGGGGGCCAGCGGGTTCCTACGAGCAGTACTTC,CASSRGPAGSYEQYF
TRBJ2-3,NA,TRBV28,TRBD2,TGTGCCAGCAGTAAACCGGGACTAGTTCGAGATACGCAGTATTTT,CASSKPGLVRDTQYF
TRBJ2-2,once,TRBV7-6,NA,TGTGCCAGCAGCCCTTCTAGGATCGGGGAGCTGTTTTTT,CASSPSRIGELFF
TRBJ2-5,NA,TRBV4-2,TRBD2,TGTGCCAGCAGCCCGCTAACTAGCGGGAGTTCGGGGGCCCAGTACTTC,CASSPLTSGSSGAQYF
TRBJ2-7,once,TRBV6-1,NA,TGTGCCAGCAGTGAAGAGGGAGAAGGGGCGAAGAACTCCTACGAGCAGTACTTC,CASSEEGEGAKNSYEQYF
TRBJ2-3,NA,TRBV2,NA,TGTGCCAGCGGGCTCACAGATACGCAGTATTTT,CASGLTDTQYF
TRBJ2-1,NA,TRBV7-2,NA,TGTGCCAGCAGCTCTTTTAGCGGCCAGTCCTACAATGAGCAGTTCTTC,CASSSFSGQSYNEQFF
TRBJ1-5,NA,TRBV6-5,NA,TGTGCCAGCAGGAGATGGGGACAGCCCCAGCATTTT,CASRRWGQPQHF
TRBJ2-7,NA,TRBV11-3,TRBD2,TGTGCCAGCAGCTTAGATGCGGGGGAGAGCGAGCAGTACTTC,CASSLDAGESEQYF
TRBJ2-3,NA,TRBV7-2,NA,TGTGCCAGCAGCTTCACCTGGAAAACAGATACGCAGTATTTT,CASSFTWKTDTQYF
TRBJ1-5,NA,TRBV28,NA,TGTGCCAGCAGTTTTGGCAATAGCAATCAGCCCCAGCATTTT,CASSFGNSNQPQHF
TRBJ1-6,NA,TRBV6-1,NA,TGTGCCAGCAGTGAACTGGGGGCTAGCTCCTATAATTCACCCCTCCACTTT,CASSELGASSYNSPLHF
TRBJ2-1,NA,TRBV27,TRBD2,TGTGCCAGCAGGCCGGGACTAGCGGGAGGAAAGGGCGAGCAGTTCTTC,CASRPGLAGGKGEQFF
TRBJ2-7,NA,TRBV5-5,NA,TGTGCCAGCAGCAAATGGGCCGGGACAAACGAGCAGTACTTC,CASSKWAGTNEQYF
TRBJ2-7,NA,TRBV5-1,NA,TGCGCCAGCAGCTTGGAGGGGCCGTACGAGCAGTACTTC,CASSLEGPYEQYF
TRBJ2-3,NA,TRBV7-2,NA,TGTGCCAGCAGCGCCGGAAGTCTAAGAGGGGATACGCAGTATTTT,CASSAGSLRGDTQYF
TRBJ1-2,NA,TRBV4-1,NA,TGCGCCAGCAGCCCCCGCCGTCCGGGGGCTTATGGCTACACCTTC,CASSPRRPGAYGYTF
TRBJ2-3,medium-sized,TRBV6-4,NA,TGTGCCAGCAGTGAAGGAGGAACGGATACGCAGTATTTT,CASSEGGTDTQYF
TRBJ1-2,NA,TRBV28,NA,TGTGCCAGCAGTAACCTAGACAGGTCAGTCATCCATGGCTACACCTTC,CASSNLDRSVIHGYTF